The 15 T cell receptor beta chains reported below all come from one sample, sequenced in a study of control samples from healthy donors and cancer patients. The repertoire was sequenced with immunoSEQ multiplex PCR; TCRdb's copy has only in-frame clones and lacks some. This sample yields roughly 120,000 clones, of which over 75% are seen a single time; roughly 3.2% belongs to the top ten. The sample taken for sequencing was blood. These receptors came from a man aged 50 to 59 in good health.

This clone was seen once. This chain joins TRBV25-1 and TRBJ1-1; 9 nucleotides align to TRBD1. Per germline, CDR1 MGHDK and CDR2 SYGVNS. The CDR3 contains 15 residues. Trimming at V came to 2 bases and at J to 1 base, leaving 2 bases not matched to a gene. CDR3 protein: CASSEPGQGNTEAFF. The CDR3 DNA reads TGTGCCAGCAGTGAACCGGGACAGGGGAACACTGAAGCTTTCTTT.

The genes are TRBV10-2 and TRBJ2-2; D is uncertain. The CDR3 is made up of 13 amino acids. Deletions cut 2 bases from V and 3 bases from J, with 4 bases between. CDR1 is WSHSY, CDR2 SAAADI, per germline. The CDR3 nucleotides are TGCGCCAGCAGTGAGGGGGACACCGGGGAGCTGTTTTTT. Its translation is CASSEGDTGELFF.

J is TRBJ1-1 and V is TRBV18; no firm D call. The CDR3 extends over 16 amino acids. CDR1 KGHSH and CDR2 LQKENI come from the germline V gene. V gave up 2 bases and J gave up 7 bases, with 20 bases separating them. CDR3 nucleotides: TGTGCCAGCTCACCAAGCAGATGGAGGCGGGAGGATGAAGCTTTCTTT. Translation: CASSPSRWRREDEAFF.

The chain recombines TRBV10-1 with TRBJ1-2, with D perhaps matching TRBD1 (5 bases). The CDR3 is 12 amino acids. Trimming pared 4 bases from V and 3 bases from J, leaving 6 bases between. From germline, CDR1 is WNHNN and CDR2 SYGVQD (reference sequence). The CDR3: CASSGGDYGYTF. As DNA, the CDR3 is TGCGCCAGCAGTGGGGGGGACTATGGCTACACCTTC.

The V gene is TRBV5-1, the J gene TRBJ1-1; D is unresolved. V dropped 0 bases and J dropped 1 base, with 4 bases sitting between them. The V gene's germline CDR1 is SGHRS and CDR2 YFSETQ. The length of the CDR3 is 13 residues. CDR3 sequence: CASSLDRNTEAFF. DNA for the CDR3: TGCGCCAGCAGCTTGGACAGGAACACTGAAGCTTTCTTT.

V usage is TRBV4-1 and J usage is TRBJ2-2; D call uncertain. The CDR3 is 15 residues long. Germline V gene data show CDR1 as MGHRA and CDR2 as YSYEKL. Between the trimmed V and J ends, which lost 4 bases and 2 bases, there was a span of 11 bases. In DNA form, the CDR3 reads TGCGCCAGCAGCCCTAGACTGACTAACACCGGGGAGCTGTTTTTT. Its translation: CASSPRLTNTGELFF.

J is TRBJ1-6 and V is TRBV5-4; D is perhaps TRBD1 (5 bases). The ends were cut back, 7 bases at V and 4 bases at J, with 12 bases in the middle. The germline V gene encodes CDR1 SGHNT and CDR2 YYREEE (reference sequence). The CDR3 totals 14 residues. CDR3 DNA: TGTGCCAGCCATAGGGGCGGATATAATTCACCCCTCCACTTT. It yields the protein CASHRGGYNSPLHF.

The chain joins TRBV5-4 to TRBJ2-4, with D unresolved. The CDR3 spans 14 residues. V was cut by 4 bases and J by 0 bases, with 8 bases left in between. Germline assignment: CDR1 SGHNT and CDR2 YYREEE (reference sequence). CDR3 sequence: CASSDGLAKNIQYF. Written as DNA, the CDR3 is TGTGCCAGCAGCGATGGATTAGCCAAAAACATTCAGTACTTC.

The chain has TRBV5-4 and TRBJ2-7, with D perhaps TRBD1 (6 bases). V was cut by 0 bases and J by 1 base, with 8 bases left in between. Germline CDR1 SGHNT, CDR2 YYREEE (reference sequence). CDR3 size: 14 residues. The CDR3 sequence is CASSLVQGSYEQYF. CDR3 nucleotides: TGTGCCAGCAGCTTGGTTCAGGGGTCCTACGAGCAGTACTTC. The complete variable domain, with remaining parts taken from reference TRBV5-4 and TRBJ2-7, reads ETGVTQSPTHLIKTRGQQVTLRCSSQSGHNTVSWYQQALGQGPQFIFQYYREEENGRGNFPPRFSGLQFPNYSSELNVNALELDDSALYLCASSLVQGSYEQYFGPGTRLTVT.

The CDR3 here is CASSFRGLGNTEAFF. The CDR3 DNA follows: TGTGCCAGCAGTTTCAGGGGGCTTGGGAACACTGAAGCTTTCTTT. V usage is TRBV28 and J usage is TRBJ1-1, with TRBD1 matching 8 bases. The junction had 4 bases not matched to a gene; V was cut back by 3 bases and J by 1 base. CDR3 size: 15 residues. CDR1 is MDHEN, CDR2 SYDVKM, per germline. Full variable domain (missing parts from reference TRBV28 and TRBJ1-1): DVKVTQSSRYLVKRTGEKVFLECVQDMDHENMFWYRQDPGLGLRLIYFSYDVKMKEKGDIPEGYSVSREKKERFSLILESASTNQTSMYLCASSFRGLGNTEAFFGQGTRLTVV.

V is TRBV28 and J is TRBJ2-1; 8 bases align to TRBD1. V lost 4 bases and J lost 7; bases outside the gene matches: 9. The V gene's germline CDR1 is MDHEN and CDR2 SYDVKM. This CDR3 is built from 15 residues. CDR3 in DNA: TGTGCCAGCAGTTCTGGACAGGGAAGAGGGAATGAGCAGTTCTTC. It codes for CASSSGQGRGNEQFF.

The CDR3 reads CAWSAPGTLRAGELFF. The DNA of the CDR3 is TGTGCCTGGAGTGCCCCCGGGACCCTGAGGGCCGGGGAGCTGTTTTTT. The chain couples TRBV30 to TRBJ2-2; either TRBD1 or TRBD2 may fit D (5 bases each). V dropped 1 base and J dropped 6 bases, with 18 bases sitting between them. The CDR3 loop spans 16 amino acids. Germline V gene lookup returns CDR1 GTSNPN and CDR2 SVGIG (reference sequence).

This clone appeared a few times. This chain connects TRBV5-1 to TRBJ2-7; 13 bases map to TRBD2. The germline V gene has CDR1 SGHRS and CDR2 YFSETQ. With V trimmed by 2 bases and J by 2 bases, 7 bases remained unmatched. This CDR3 is 17 amino acids long. This chain's CDR3 is CASSFAGTSGTTYEQYF. The CDR3 bases are TGCGCCAGCAGCTTTGCCGGGACTAGCGGGACTACCTACGAGCAGTACTTC.

V is TRBV6-5 and J is TRBJ1-2; D gene ambiguous. CDR1 is MNHEY, CDR2 SVGAGI, per germline. V shed 6 bases and J shed 8 bases, with 16 bases lying between them. CDR3 length equals 13 residues. Here the CDR3 DNA reads TGTGCCAGCAGACCCCCAGGAGTTTGGGGCTACACCTTC. Its protein is CASRPPGVWGYTF.

The genes are TRBV24-1 and TRBJ2-2; 12 bases fit TRBD2. The CDR3 spans 18 residues. CDR1 KGHDR and CDR2 SFDVKD come from the germline V gene. Trimming at V came to 5 bases and at J to 1 base, leaving 7 bases not matched to a gene. In nucleotides, the CDR3 is TGTGCCACCAGTGCTGTCCTAGCGGGGGGGGTGAACACCGGGGAGCTGTTTTTT. Its protein product is CATSAVLAGGVNTGELFF.